These T cell receptor beta chains were read from a single sample in a study of CD8+ T cells in alopecia areata. Clones were sequenced by immunoSEQ multiplex PCR, and TCRdb holds only the in-frame ones, with some missing. The repertoire holds 190,000 or so clones, with roughly 64% as singletons. The material was CD8+ T cells sorted from blood, obtained at week 24, from a patient treated with tofacitinib. Receptor source: a human donor with alopecia areata. Each CDR3 is given with its conserved first and last residue. A D gene is named only where the DNA matches it firmly. Clone size, where shown, is once, few, many, or a class for clones that have expanded.

V: TRBV6-1; size: -; D: -; J: TRBJ1-5; CDR3: CASVTGYQPQHF; DNA: TGTGCCAGCGTTACAGGATATCAGCCCCAGCATTTT
V: TRBV5-6; size: -; D: -; J: TRBJ1-1; CDR3: CASSPGTLNTEAFF; DNA: TGTGCCAGCAGCCCCGGGACATTGAACACTGAAGCTTTCTTT
V: TRBV29-1; size: -; D: -; J: TRBJ1-2; CDR3: CSVPSGPANYGYTF; DNA: TGCAGCGTTCCCTCAGGACCAGCTAACTATGGCTACACCTTC
V: TRBV7-2; size: -; D: -; J: TRBJ2-2; CDR3: CASSFLDGTGELFF; DNA: TGTGCCAGCAGCTTTTTGGACGGAACCGGGGAGCTGTTTTTT
V: TRBV5-1; size: -; D: -; J: TRBJ2-7; CDR3: CASSLGVHYEQYF; DNA: TGCGCCAGCAGCTTGGGCGTGCATTACGAGCAGTACTTC
V: TRBV6-6; size: -; D: -; J: TRBJ1-1; CDR3: CATLTGTEAFF; DNA: TGTGCCACCCTCACGGGCACTGAAGCTTTCTTT
V: TRBV15; size: -; D: -; J: TRBJ2-2; CDR3: CATSRDRSSNTGELFF; DNA: TGTGCCACCAGCAGAGATCGGAGTTCGAACACCGGGGAGCTGTTTTTT
V: TRBV27; size: -; D: -; J: TRBJ2-1; CDR3: CASSPSYNEQFF; DNA: TGTGCCAGCAGTCCCTCTTACAATGAGCAGTTCTTC
V: TRBV5-6; size: -; D: TRBD1; J: TRBJ1-5; CDR3: CASSLGTGSDGNQPQHF; DNA: TGTGCCAGCAGCTTGGGGACAGGGTCGGATGGCAATCAGCCCCAGCATTTT
V: TRBV10-2; size: few; D: -; J: TRBJ2-1; CDR3: CASTGYGNEQFF; DNA: TGCGCCAGCACCGGCTATGGCAATGAGCAGTTCTTC
V: TRBV6-1; size: -; D: -; J: TRBJ1-6; CDR3: CASSEEVAGSPLHF; DNA: TGTGCCAGCAGTGAGGAGGTCGCGGGCTCACCCCTCCACTTT
V: TRBV9; size: -; D: -; J: TRBJ2-3; CDR3: CASSAGGSDTQYF; DNA: TGTGCCAGCAGCGCTGGGGGGTCAGATACGCAGTATTTT
V: TRBV15; size: -; D: -; J: TRBJ2-7; CDR3: CATSMAKETASYEQYF; DNA: TGTGCCACCAGCATGGCCAAGGAGACAGCTTCCTACGAGCAGTACTTC
V: TRBV29-1; size: few; D: TRBD2; J: TRBJ2-7; CDR3: CSAILAGGSYEQYF; DNA: TGCAGCGCCATACTAGCGGGGGGGTCCTACGAGCAGTACTTC
V: TRBV7-2; size: few; D: -; J: TRBJ1-1; CDR3: CASSMDTAVTEAFF; DNA: TGTGCCAGCAGCATGGACACGGCCGTCACTGAAGCTTTCTTT
V: TRBV15; size: few; D: TRBD1; J: TRBJ1-1; CDR3: CATSRVGQGTEAFF; DNA: TGTGCCACCAGCAGAGTAGGACAGGGGACCGAAGCTTTCTTT
V: TRBV27; size: -; D: -; J: TRBJ2-7; CDR3: CASSHGGHSYEQYF; DNA: TGTGCCAGCAGTCATGGGGGGCACTCCTACGAGCAGTACTTC
V: TRBV11-3; size: -; D: -; J: TRBJ2-1; CDR3: CASSLPGQHNEQFF; DNA: TGTGCCAGCAGCTTACCCGGGCAGCACAATGAGCAGTTCTTC
V: TRBV6-5; size: few; D: -; J: TRBJ2-1; CDR3: CASSYSIGTRNEQFF; DNA: TGTGCCAGCAGTTACTCGATCGGGACTCGAAATGAGCAGTTCTTC
V: TRBV25-1; size: -; D: -; J: TRBJ1-5; CDR3: CASSEAMYRQPQHF; DNA: TGTGCCAGCAGTGAAGCGATGTACCGTCAGCCCCAGCATTTT
V: TRBV5-1; size: -; D: -; J: TRBJ2-2; CDR3: CAGKAENTGELFF; DNA: TGCGCCGGCAAGGCAGAGAACACCGGGGAGCTGTTTTTT
V: TRBV28; size: -; D: -; J: TRBJ2-1; CDR3: CASSLTGEYNEQFF; DNA: TGTGCCAGCAGTCTGACAGGCGAATACAATGAGCAGTTCTTC
V: TRBV7-2; size: few; D: -; J: TRBJ2-7; CDR3: CASSSPGTYSYEQYF; DNA: TGTGCCAGCAGTTCCCCCGGGACATACTCCTACGAGCAGTACTTC
V: TRBV6-6; size: -; D: -; J: TRBJ2-5; CDR3: CASSYGETQYF; DNA: TGTGCCAGCAGCTATGGGGAGACCCAGTACTTC
V: TRBV20-1; size: -; D: -; J: TRBJ2-5; CDR3: CSARTETQYF; DNA: TGCAGTGCCCGAACGGAGACCCAGTACTTC
V: TRBV29-1; size: -; D: -; J: TRBJ1-3; CDR3: CSVDLVSGNTIYF; DNA: TGCAGCGTTGATTTAGTCTCTGGAAACACCATATATTTT
V: TRBV7-9; size: once; D: -; J: TRBJ1-2; CDR3: CASSLGSAFYGYTF; DNA: TGTGCCAGCAGCTTAGGAAGTGCCTTCTATGGCTACACCTTC